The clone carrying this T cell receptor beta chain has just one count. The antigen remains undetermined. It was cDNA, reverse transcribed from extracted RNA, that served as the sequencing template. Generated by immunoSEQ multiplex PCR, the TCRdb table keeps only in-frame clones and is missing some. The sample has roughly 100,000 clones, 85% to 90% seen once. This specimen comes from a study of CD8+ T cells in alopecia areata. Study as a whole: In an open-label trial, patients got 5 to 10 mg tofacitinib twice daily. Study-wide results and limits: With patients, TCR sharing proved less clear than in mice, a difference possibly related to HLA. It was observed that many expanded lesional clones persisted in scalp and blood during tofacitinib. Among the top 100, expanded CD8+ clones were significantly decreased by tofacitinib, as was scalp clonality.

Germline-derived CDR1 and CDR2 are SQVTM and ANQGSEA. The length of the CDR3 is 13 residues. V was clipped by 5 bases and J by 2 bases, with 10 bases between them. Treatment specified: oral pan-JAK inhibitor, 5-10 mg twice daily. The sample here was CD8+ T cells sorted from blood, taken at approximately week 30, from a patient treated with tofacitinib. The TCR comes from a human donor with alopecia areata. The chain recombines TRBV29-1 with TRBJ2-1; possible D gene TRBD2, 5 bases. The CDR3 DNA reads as TGCAGCGTTCGGGAAGAAACCTACAATGAGCAGTTCTTC. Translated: CSVREETYNEQFF.